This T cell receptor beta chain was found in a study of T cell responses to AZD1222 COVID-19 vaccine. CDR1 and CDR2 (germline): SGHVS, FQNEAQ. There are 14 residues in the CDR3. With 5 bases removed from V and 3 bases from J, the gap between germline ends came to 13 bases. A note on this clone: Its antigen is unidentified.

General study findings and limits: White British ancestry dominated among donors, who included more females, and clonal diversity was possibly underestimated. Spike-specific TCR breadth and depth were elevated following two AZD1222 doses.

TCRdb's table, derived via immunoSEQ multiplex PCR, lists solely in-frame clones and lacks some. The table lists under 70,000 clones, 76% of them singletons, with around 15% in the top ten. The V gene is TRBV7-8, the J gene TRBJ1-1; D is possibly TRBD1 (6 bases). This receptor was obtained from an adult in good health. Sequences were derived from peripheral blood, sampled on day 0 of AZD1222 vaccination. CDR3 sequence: CASSRQERDTEAFF. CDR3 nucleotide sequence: TGTGCCAGCAGCCGACAGGAAAGGGACACTGAAGCTTTCTTT.